Below are 20 T cell receptor beta chains sequenced from a single sample in a study of neoadjuvant anti-PD-1 for oral cavity cancer. TCRdb's copy holds only in-frame clones and misses some; the assay was immunoSEQ multiplex PCR. The repertoire holds approximately 42,000 clones, 65% to 85% seen once, with around 4.8% in the top ten. Documented time point: after neoadjuvant nivolumab, at surgical resection. The starting material was PBMCs, obtained after nivolumab (anti-PD-1) treatment. The source is a person between 35 and 79 years old with oral cavity squamous cell carcinoma.

CDR3 sequence reads: CASSYRGGETQYF. The CDR3 DNA is TGTGCCAGCAGCTACAGGGGGGGAGAGACCCAGTACTTC. The chain is built from TRBV5-4 and TRBJ2-5; perhaps TRBD1 as D (8 bases). Trimming removed 3 bases at V and 4 bases at J, with 10 bases between. CDR1 SGHNT and CDR2 YYREEE come from the germline V gene (reference sequence). The CDR3 loop spans 13 amino acids.

The rearrangement uses TRBV18 and TRBJ1-5; tentative D call: TRBD1 (6 bases). Germline V lookup: CDR1 KGHSH, CDR2 LQKENI. Trimming removed 4 bases at V and 3 bases at J, with 10 bases between. The CDR3 sequence is 14 residues long. This chain's CDR3 is CASSRRDTNQPQHF. Written as DNA, the CDR3 is TGTGCCAGCTCACGTCGGGACACCAATCAGCCCCAGCATTTT.

This chain connects TRBV5-4 to TRBJ2-7, with a possible D match to TRBD1 (6 bases). Germline CDR1 reads SGHNT; CDR2 reads YYREEE (reference sequence). Trimming left V 9 bases short and J 0 bases short, with 13 bases between. There are 13 residues in the CDR3. This CDR3 is CATLDSSSYEQYF. DNA of the CDR3: TGTGCCACACTGGACAGTAGCTCCTACGAGCAGTACTTC.

This chain uses TRBV9 with TRBJ1-1, with D possibly TRBD1 on 6 matching bases. The CDR3 totals 15 residues. CDR1 SGDLS and CDR2 YYNGEE come from the germline V gene. V was trimmed by 2 bases and J by 6 bases, leaving 17 bases between them. CDR3 DNA: TGTGCCAGCAGCGTGTCGGGGGGCGCTGGGGCTGAAGCTTTCTTT. It is translated as CASSVSGGAGAEAFF.

The chain employs TRBV6-1 and TRBJ1-2, with 8 bases identical to TRBD1. Looked up from germline, CDR1 is MNHNS and CDR2 is SASEGT. CDR3 length: 14 amino acids. V was pared by 2 bases and J by 3 bases, with 2 bases of the junction left unmatched. CDR3: CASSETTGDYGYTF. The CDR3 DNA follows: TGTGCCAGCAGTGAAACGACAGGGGACTATGGCTACACCTTC.

The chain carries TRBV4-1 and TRBJ1-2; D perhaps matches TRBD1 (6 bases). CDR3 size: 16 residues. Germline values: CDR1 MGHRA, CDR2 YSYEKL. V lost 4 bases, J lost 1 base, and 16 bases lay in between. For the CDR3, the DNA is TGCGCCAGCAGCCCCCCCATCAAACAGGGTAACTATGGCTACACCTTC. As protein: CASSPPIKQGNYGYTF.

CDR3 coding DNA: TGTGCCAGCAGGGACCCTCTCTATGGCTACACCTTC. Amino acid sequence: CASRDPLYGYTF. This chain joins TRBV11-1 and TRBJ1-2; D is undetermined. The V end was cut by 6 bases, the J end by 4 bases, with 9 bases between. Germline CDR1 reads SGHAT; CDR2 reads FQDESV (reference sequence). The CDR3 covers 12 residues.

The CDR3 spells CASSSGTAANYGYTF. In nucleotides, the CDR3 is TGTGCCAGCAGCAGCGGGACGGCAGCTAACTATGGCTACACCTTC. The chain is built from TRBV27 and TRBJ1-2; D is possibly TRBD1 (5 bases). V was pared by 6 bases and J by 0 bases, with 14 bases between. The CDR3 has 15 residues. Germline V gene data show CDR1 as MNHEY and CDR2 as SMNVEV (reference sequence).

This clone has a single count. This chain connects TRBV18 to TRBJ2-5; D unclear. From germline, CDR1 is KGHSH and CDR2 LQKENI. Deletions cut 2 bases from V and 2 bases from J, with 6 bases between. The CDR3 totals 13 residues. The DNA of the CDR3 is TGTGCCAGCTCACCAGAGCAGCAAGAGACCCAGTACTTC. Translating gives CASSPEQQETQYF. The whole variable domain, filled in from reference TRBV18 and TRBJ2-5, reads NAGVMQNPRHLVRRRGQEARLRCSPMKGHSHVYWYRQLPEEGLKFMVYLQKENIIDESGMPKERFSAEFPKEGPSILRIQQVVRGDSAAYFCASSPEQQETQYFGPGTRLLVL.

The chain links TRBV4-2 to TRBJ2-6; 10 bases are a match to TRBD2. Losses at the gene ends were 3 bases for V and 1 base for J; bases not matched to a gene: 6. The germline V gene encodes CDR1 LGHNA and CDR2 YNFKEQ. CDR3 length equals 18 residues. CDR3 loop: CASSQASGRGSGANVLTF. The CDR3 DNA is TGTGCCAGCAGCCAGGCTAGCGGGAGAGGATCTGGGGCCAACGTCCTGACTTTC.

The chain combines TRBV5-1 with TRBJ1-5; 9 bases agree with TRBD1. From germline, CDR1 is SGHRS and CDR2 YFSETQ. The V gene end was trimmed by 4 bases and the J gene end by 2 bases; junction bases not matched to a gene: 4. The CDR3 is 15 residues long. CDR3 region: CASSPDRGGNQPQHF. The CDR3 DNA is TGCGCCAGCAGCCCGGACAGGGGAGGCAATCAGCCCCAGCATTTT.

V and J are TRBV19 and TRBJ1-1; D is undetermined. The CDR3 sequence is 15 residues long. V lost 0 bases and J lost 4, with 12 bases in between. Per germline, CDR1 LNHDA and CDR2 SQIVND (reference sequence). CDR3 DNA sequence: TGTGCCAGTAGTATAGACAGGAGCGGAGCCACTGAAGCTTTCTTT. Protein product: CASSIDRSGATEAFF. Full variable domain (missing parts from reference TRBV19 and TRBJ1-1): DGGITQSPKYLFRKEGQNVTLSCEQNLNHDAMYWYRQDPGQGLRLIYYSQIVNDFQKGDIAEGYSVSREKKESFPLTVTSAQKNPTAFYLCASSIDRSGATEAFFGQGTRLTVV.

A few counts support this clone. The chain employs TRBV5-4 and TRBJ1-6; TRBD1 is a possible D gene (5 bases). CDR3 length equals 15 residues. Deletions cut 0 bases from V and 10 bases from J, with 14 bases between. CDR1 and CDR2 from the germline V gene are SGHNT and YYREEE (reference sequence). The CDR3 protein is CASSLGGRRDSPLHF. CDR3 nucleotides: TGTGCCAGCAGCTTGGGCGGACGCAGGGACTCACCCCTCCACTTT.

This clone was picked up one time. The genes are TRBV29-1 and TRBJ1-2, with a weak D call TRBD1 (6 bases). V lost 4 bases to trimming and J lost 8 bases, with 14 bases between them. This CDR3 contains 12 residues. Germline assignment: CDR1 SQVTM and CDR2 ANQGSEA. The CDR3 spells CSVVRGLEGYTF. The CDR3 DNA is TGCAGCGTTGTTAGGGGGTTAGAAGGCTACACCTTC.

The V call is TRBV18, the J call TRBJ2-2; D uncertain. V was shortened by 1 base and J by 4 bases, with 10 bases between the two germline ends. Germline-derived CDR1 and CDR2 are KGHSH and LQKENI. There are 15 residues in the CDR3. The CDR3 spells CASSPRPVGTGELFF. The CDR3, as DNA: TGTGCCAGCTCACCACGGCCAGTAGGCACCGGGGAGCTGTTTTTT.

The gene calls are TRBV27 and TRBJ1-6, with TRBD1 matching 9 bases. CDR3 size: 20 residues. Germline CDR1 is MNHEY and CDR2 is SMNVEV (reference sequence). The ends lost 2 bases at V and 5 bases at J; junction bases unmatched: 16. CDR3 residues: CASSLTKDRGRVKNNSPLHF. The CDR3 region has the DNA TGTGCCAGCAGTTTAACGAAGGACAGGGGTAGGGTAAAGAATAATTCACCCCTCCACTTT.

This clone came up a few times. The chain couples TRBV28 to TRBJ1-2, with D possibly matching TRBD1 (5 bases). Trimming took off 3 bases at V and 4 bases at J, with 9 bases between the two ends. The germline V gene has CDR1 MDHEN and CDR2 SYDVKM. This CDR3 is 13 amino acids long. The CDR3 DNA reads as TGTGCCAGCAGTTTTACCAGGGCCTATGGCTACACCTTC. It translates to CASSFTRAYGYTF.

V and J are TRBV5-4 and TRBJ1-2; 11 bases agree with TRBD1. The CDR3 is made up of 16 amino acids. Per the germline V gene, CDR1 is SGHNT and CDR2 is YYREEE (reference sequence). V shed 4 bases, J shed 4 bases, and the junction held 9 bases outside the gene matches. The CDR3 DNA sequence: TGTGCCAGCAGCCCGGGGACAGGGGGGGCCCTCTATGGCTACACCTTC. Its translation: CASSPGTGGALYGYTF.

By proportion, this clone is medium-sized. The chain joins TRBV7-9 to TRBJ2-1; no reliable D call. Germline V gene lookup returns CDR1 SEHNR and CDR2 FQNEAQ (reference sequence). This CDR3 is built from 17 residues. V gave up 5 bases and J gave up 3 bases, with 20 bases separating them. The CDR3 here is CASSSWEDLSFYNEQFF. CDR3 DNA: TGTGCCAGCAGCAGTTGGGAAGATTTGAGCTTCTACAATGAGCAGTTCTTC. Filled out from reference TRBV7-9 and TRBJ2-1, the complete variable domain reads DTGVSQNPRHKITKRGQNVTFRCDPISEHNRLYWYRQTLGQGPEFLTYFQNEAQLEKSRLLSDRFSAERPKGSFSTLEIQRTEQGDSAMYLCASSSWEDLSFYNEQFFGPGTRLTVL.

The CDR3 is CASSLGANVLTF. The CDR3 nucleotides read TGTGCCAGCAGCCTCGGGGCCAACGTCCTGACTTTC. The chain couples TRBV14 to TRBJ2-6; D not certain. The CDR3 covers 12 residues. V lost 4 bases, J lost 4 bases, and 2 bases lay in between. Germline values: CDR1 SGHDN, CDR2 FVKESK.